This entry is about one TCR beta chain. Its antigen is currently unknown. Libraries were prepared by immunoSEQ multiplex PCR; TCRdb keeps only in-frame clonotypes and omits some of them. Of about 1.5 million clones listed, roughly 95% were seen once; the top ten hold about 1.2%. The junction had 11 bases not matched to a gene; V was cut back by 9 bases and J by 9 bases. CDR3 length: 12 residues. The germline CDR1 and CDR2 sequences are SNHLY and FYNNEI. The data belong to a study of shared clonotypes between healthy human individuals. Notes on the study in general: Between a few donors, naive CD4 clonotypes were shared at a level of about 5%.

The receptor comes from a man aged 30-40 years in good health. The sequencing input was naive CD4+ T cells sorted from blood. The subset here: CD45RA+ positively selected. The chain recombines TRBV2 with TRBJ2-7; 7 bases map to TRBD1. This chain's CDR3 is CARGVAPGGQYF. In DNA form, the CDR3 reads TGTGCCAGGGGGGTAGCCCCAGGGGGGCAGTACTTC. Complete variable domain (other parts from reference TRBV2 and TRBJ2-7): EPEVTQTPSHQVTQMGQEVILRCVPISNHLYFYWYRQILGQKVEFLVSFYNNEISEKSEIFDDQFSVERPDGSNFTLKIRSTKLEDSAMYFCARGVAPGGQYFGPGTRLTVT.